The clone carrying this TCR beta chain was seen a handful of times. What it binds is not known. This CDR3 region has 13 residues. Germline CDR1 DFQATT, CDR2 SNEGSKA (reference sequence). V was trimmed by 5 bases and J by 3 bases, leaving 11 bases between them. The data were obtained in a study of identical twins. Findings and caveats of the study: Sharing of beta out-of-frame sequences by twins showed a weaker excess.

TCRdb ran MiXCR on the 5' RACE reads and lists one entry per CDR3 protein. The sample has around 1.7 million distinct CDR3 sequences; less than 40% are singletons. This rearrangement joins TRBV20-1 to TRBJ1-5, with a weak D call TRBD1 (5 bases). The receptor comes from a newborn girl in good health. Source material: cord blood. The CDR3 nucleotides read TGCAGTGCTTGCGGGGCGGCCAATCAGCCCCAGCATTTT. The encoded protein is CSACGAANQPQHF.